This section outlines one T cell receptor (beta chain) sequence together with its context. The target of this receptor is not known. The read is 3 residues too short to cover the CDR3 end, so that end is filled in from the germline J gene. Using the immunoSEQ assay, multiplex PCR amplified TCR beta CDR3 regions from an average of approximately 1,200 ng of genomic DNA per sample. Primer bias was corrected in the assay by using a complete synthetic TCR repertoire to establish an amplification baseline. Amplicons were sequenced on the Illumina platform. From the authors' description of their analysis: Sequences were error-corrected by clustering with frequency ratios and a modified nearest-neighbor algorithm and were then analyzed in the immunoSEQ Analyzer with IMGT gene definitions. At each rarefaction depth, TCR richness and evenness were averaged over 20 rarefaction repeats, and samples with fewer sequences than the depth were excluded. Relative abundances of V, D and J genes were compared between groups using Wilcoxon rank sum tests, with FDR correction applied. An intraclass correlation of around 96% for TCR richness and an average of roughly 80% across 66 gene segments were obtained from the blinded duplicates. TCRdb took over this immuneACCESS table, retaining in-frame rearrangements with V and J assigned. Such tables are incomplete; in checked studies, under half of the missing clones stem from an unresolved V gene, and the remainder is unexplained. The V and J calls and the clone size are those of that table, but D and trimming were determined from the DNA. The sample's clone listing holds some 50,000 clones. The ten largest account for approximately 0.98% of the sample.

Every participant had a single incident cervical HPV16 infection, and women with prevalent HPV16 infections were excluded. Cervical HPV DNA was detected by MY09/MY11 PCR, and genotyping was performed by dot-blot hybridization. Roughly 15 mL of heparinized blood was centrifuged, after which the buffy coat was aliquoted, frozen at -30 degrees C, and then stored at -80 degrees C. Genomic DNA was extracted from buffy coat specimens using QIAGEN kits. This record belongs to a study of T cells in women clearing cervical HPV infection (dated by TCRdb to between 2018 and 2020). Regarding the study in general: The cases were 25 or so women with histologically confirmed HPV16-related CIN3 or worse, and 2 of these cases were invasive cancers. The approximately 25 controls were women who cleared a single incident HPV16 infection within 12 months without developing precancer or cancer. The exploratory proof-of-principle case-control study was nested within the Guanacaste HPV Natural History Study in Costa Rica and compared TCR repertoires across cervical HPV16 outcomes. In the parent cohort, some 11,000 women aged 18 or older were enrolled in Guanacaste, Costa Rica, during 1993 to 1994 and then followed for under nine years. Median age was 34 years in cases versus less than 40 in controls, and baseline characteristics did not differ significantly. For cases, the median interval between lesion detection and blood sampling was roughly 150 days, with an interquartile range of roughly 90 to 230 days. Blood from cases was collected at the visit at which the lesion was first identified, whereas blood from controls was collected once infection was no longer detected. Quality controls consisted of five blinded duplicates per group, for a total of roughly 60 samples made up of some 50 participants and ten or so replicates. Cases and controls were matched on year of sample collection and on age within five years. Since only a few of the women had HLA typing available, the possibility that HLA type was acting as a confounder could not be ruled out. What the study reported, not specific to this receptor: By combining richness with V gene abundances, random forest classifiers separated cases from controls with an estimated AUC of under 0.85. Because T-cell numbers per sample were unknown, differences in richness could reflect varying T-cell content rather than repertoire biology. The cross-sectional design could not show whether associations preceded infection or resulted from it; effector/memory subsets and HPV-specific T cells were not isolated. Lower TRBV6-7 relative abundance was observed in cases than in controls (around 0.1% versus 0.15%; Bonferroni P = 0.0008). Significantly higher TCR repertoire richness was observed in CIN3+ cases than in controls across sequencing depths, whereas no difference in evenness was found.

Trimming leaves V shorter by 6 bases and J shorter by 2 bases, with the junction holding 10 bases beyond the gene matches. The CDR3, from cysteine to phenylalanine, totals 15 residues. Sequencing covers 36 bases of the CDR3, shown here with the frame starting at base 1. Reading the germline V gene gives CDR1 WSHSY and CDR2 SAAADI. Rearrangement joined TRBV10-2 to TRBJ2-7, and TRBD1 aligns with 7 junction nucleotides. Sample: blood buffy coat. This clonotype was sampled from a woman aged 18-70 years with a cervical HPV16 infection that either progressed to CIN3+ or cleared (not recorded which). CDR3 reads: CASSELTGTTYEQYF. CDR3 bases read: TGCGCCAGCAGCGAACTGACAGGGACGACCTACGAG.